A single sample is the source of the 24 T cell receptor beta chains below, sequenced in a study of cytomegalovirus exposure and HLA in healthy donors. PCR employed 60 Vbeta and 13 Jbeta primers. Profiled with immunoSEQ multiplex PCR; TCRdb holds only in-frame clones, not every one. The sample has 140,000 to 150,000 clones, approximately 80% seen once. The source material was PBMCs. All receptors come from a man in his forties or fifties in good health and CMV-seronegative.

Here the CDR3 DNA reads TGTGCCAGCAGCTTAAGGACAGACTACGAGCAGTACTTC. It codes for CASSLRTDYEQYF. The chain couples TRBV7-9 to TRBJ2-7; possibly TRBD1 for D (6 bases). The CDR3 totals 13 residues. Germline V gives CDR1 SEHNR, CDR2 FQNEAQ (reference sequence). Trimming pared 2 bases from V and 3 bases from J, leaving 8 bases between.

The chain combines TRBV9 with TRBJ1-1; 10 bases map to TRBD1. Trimming cost V 2 bases and J 3 bases; bases outside gene matches: 10. Germline-derived CDR1 and CDR2 are SGDLS and YYNGEE. The CDR3 has 17 amino acids. The chain's CDR3 is CASSVGTGVPRDTEAFF. The DNA of the CDR3 is TGTGCCAGCAGCGTCGGGACAGGGGTTCCCAGGGACACTGAAGCTTTCTTT.

The V and J genes are TRBV18 and TRBJ2-5; TRBD2 matches 7 bases. V dropped 4 bases and J dropped 3; count of bases not matched to a gene: 8. This CDR3 region has 15 residues. Looked up from germline, CDR1 is KGHSH and CDR2 is LQKENI. CDR3 sequence (DNA): TGTGCCAGCTCACTCTGGGGGGGGAACGAAGAGACCCAGTACTTC. Its translation is CASSLWGGNEETQYF.

V usage is TRBV18 and J usage is TRBJ1-1; 8 nucleotides agree with TRBD1. With 1 base clipped from V and 1 base from J, the junction kept 14 bases outside the gene matches. The germline V gene encodes CDR1 KGHSH and CDR2 LQKENI. This CDR3 region has 19 residues. This chain's CDR3 is CASSPQQTVKTGANTEAFF. CDR3 nucleotides: TGTGCCAGCTCACCACAGCAGACCGTCAAGACAGGGGCGAACACTGAAGCTTTCTTT. The full variable domain, completed using reference TRBV18 and TRBJ1-1, is NAGVMQNPRHLVRRRGQEARLRCSPMKGHSHVYWYRQLPEEGLKFMVYLQKENIIDESGMPKERFSAEFPKEGPSILRIQQVVRGDSAAYFCASSPQQTVKTGANTEAFFGQGTRLTVV.

This sequence joins TRBV5-5 and TRBJ2-1, with 12 bases fitting TRBD1. Germline loops: CDR1 SGHKS, CDR2 YYEKEE (reference sequence). V shed 4 bases and J 6 bases; nucleotides not matched to a gene: 5. The length of the CDR3 is 15 residues. Here the CDR3 reads CASSAGQGAGNEQFF. DNA of the CDR3: TGTGCCAGCAGCGCGGGACAGGGGGCGGGCAATGAGCAGTTCTTC.

The genes are TRBV7-9 and TRBJ1-2; maybe TRBD1 (5 bases). V lost 4 bases and J lost 8, with 8 bases in between. The CDR3 loop spans 11 amino acids. Germline V gene data show CDR1 as SEHNR and CDR2 as FQNEAQ (reference sequence). The CDR3 here is CASSSNRGYTF. The CDR3 DNA reads TGTGCCAGCAGCTCAAACAGGGGCTACACCTTC.

The chain joins TRBV5-1 to TRBJ1-1; 7 bases are shared with TRBD1. With 4 bases clipped from V and 0 bases from J, the junction kept 6 bases outside the gene matches. The CDR3 length is 15 residues. Germline lookup yields CDR1 SGHRS and CDR2 YFSETQ. The CDR3 DNA follows: TGCGCCAGCAGCAGCACAGGGGCGATGAACACTGAAGCTTTCTTT. Translating it yields CASSSTGAMNTEAFF. Full variable domain (remainder filled in from reference TRBV5-1 and TRBJ1-1): KAGVTQTPRYLIKTRGQQVTLSCSPISGHRSVSWYQQTPGQGLQFLFEYFSETQRNKGNFPGRFSGRQFSNSRSEMNVSTLELGDSALYLCASSSTGAMNTEAFFGQGTRLTVV.

This sequence joins TRBV28 and TRBJ2-2; TRBD1 matches 9 bases. The germline gives CDR1 MDHEN, CDR2 SYDVKM. This CDR3 has 16 residues. Trimming took 3 bases from V and 1 from J; bases not matched to a gene: 3. The CDR3 sequence is CASSLRGQGNTGELFF. The CDR3 DNA is TGTGCCAGCAGTTTGAGGGGACAGGGGAACACCGGGGAGCTGTTTTTT.

The rearrangement links TRBV6-1 to TRBJ2-7, with 8 bases identical to TRBD1. Germline loops: CDR1 MNHNS, CDR2 SASEGT. Germline trimming cut 3 bases from V and 4 bases from J; bases unmatched to any gene: 11. The CDR3 loop spans 16 amino acids. CDR3 region: CASSDTRTGYRYEQYF. CDR3 in DNA: TGTGCCAGCAGTGACACTAGGACAGGGTATCGTTACGAGCAGTACTTC.

The genes are TRBV5-6 and TRBJ2-5, with D tentatively TRBD1 (5 bases). The CDR3 is 13 residues long. Germline V gene data show CDR1 as SGHDT and CDR2 as YYEEEE. The ends were cut back, 4 bases at V and 3 bases at J, with 10 bases in the middle. The chain's CDR3 is CASSPEGEETQYF. The CDR3 nucleotides read TGTGCCAGCAGCCCAGAAGGGGAAGAGACCCAGTACTTC.

This clone has more than one count but fewer than ten. The rearrangement uses TRBV27 and TRBJ1-4; 7 nucleotides match TRBD1. Germline V gives CDR1 MNHEY, CDR2 SMNVEV (reference sequence). There are 14 residues in the CDR3. Trimming removed 6 bases from V and 7 bases from J; junction bases left unmatched: 8. The CDR3 nucleotides are TGTGCCAGCAGGGAATTGACAGGGACTGAAAAACTGTTTTTT. This encodes CASRELTGTEKLFF.

The gene calls are TRBV7-2 and TRBJ2-3; 11 bases map to TRBD2. J lost 5 bases, V lost 4 bases, and 2 bases had no gene match. CDR3 length: 14 amino acids. Germline V lookup: CDR1 SGHTA, CDR2 FQGNSA. CDR3 region: CASSSSGGRDTQYF. The CDR3 DNA follows: TGTGCCAGCAGCTCTAGCGGGGGGAGAGATACGCAGTATTTT.

This chain joins TRBV6-5 and TRBJ2-7; the D gene is possibly TRBD2 (6 bases). Trimming took 3 bases from V and 2 from J, leaving 14 bases between them. From germline, CDR1 is MNHEY and CDR2 SVGAGI. This CDR3 has 15 amino acids. The CDR3, as DNA: TGTGCCAGCAGTTATCGAGGAGGGCCCGCCTACGAGCAGTACTTC. Its protein is CASSYRGGPAYEQYF.

CDR3 DNA: TGTGCCAGCAGCCCCGACAGGGGCCGGGTGGAGACCCAGTACTTC. This encodes CASSPDRGRVETQYF. The V call is TRBV7-9, the J call TRBJ2-5, with 8 bases lining up with TRBD1. CDR1 and CDR2 from the germline V gene are SEHNR and FQNEAQ (reference sequence). This CDR3 has 15 amino acids. V was pared by 5 bases and J by 5 bases, with 10 bases of the junction left unmatched.

This clone was detected only a few times. This chain links TRBV12-5 with TRBJ1-2; tentatively, D is TRBD1 (6 bases). Per the germline V gene, CDR1 is LGHNT and CDR2 is FRNRAP. The CDR3 runs to 14 residues. V gave up 2 bases and J gave up 4 bases, with 11 bases separating them. CDR3 DNA sequence: TGTGCTAGTGGTTTGTGGGGACAATTCTATGGCTACACCTTC. Translation: CASGLWGQFYGYTF. The full variable domain, its missing parts supplied by reference TRBV12-5 and TRBJ1-2, is DARVTQTPRHKVTEMGQEVTMRCQPILGHNTVFWYRQTMMQGLELLAYFRNRAPLDDSGMPKDRFSAEMPDATLATLKIQPSEPRDSAVYFCASGLWGQFYGYTFGSGTRLTVV.

This chain connects TRBV30 to TRBJ2-1, with TRBD2 matching over 11 bases. In germline, CDR1 is GTSNPN, CDR2 SVGIG (reference sequence). Losses at the gene ends were 5 bases for V and 5 bases for J; bases not matched to a gene: 8. The CDR3 sequence is 15 residues long. This chain's CDR3 is CAWGDSGGAHNEQFF. The CDR3 DNA follows: TGTGCCTGGGGAGATAGCGGGGGGGCCCACAATGAGCAGTTCTTC.

This sequence joins TRBV7-6 and TRBJ2-3; D unclear. Germline V CDR1 and CDR2: SGHVS, FNYEAQ. The ends were cut back, 2 bases at V and 2 bases at J, with 8 bases in the middle. The CDR3 has 14 residues. As DNA, the CDR3 is TGTGCCAGCAGCTTAACCCAGGCCACAGATACGCAGTATTTT. Protein product: CASSLTQATDTQYF. Drawing the rest from reference TRBV7-6 and TRBJ2-3, the complete variable domain is GAGVSQSPRYKVTKRGQDVALRCDPISGHVSLYWYRQALGQGPEFLTYFNYEAQQDKSGLPNDRFSAERPEGSISTLTIQRTEQRDSAMYRCASSLTQATDTQYFGPGTRLTVL.

V and J are TRBV28 and TRBJ1-1, with D perhaps matching TRBD1 (6 bases). V was clipped by 5 bases and J by 3 bases, with 10 bases between them. This CDR3 comprises 13 residues. Germline V gene data show CDR1 as MDHEN and CDR2 as SYDVKM. The CDR3 reads CASSPGVHTEAFF. In DNA form, the CDR3 reads TGTGCCAGCAGTCCAGGGGTTCACACTGAAGCTTTCTTT. The variable domain in full, with the rest retrieved from reference TRBV28 and TRBJ1-1, is DVKVTQSSRYLVKRTGEKVFLECVQDMDHENMFWYRQDPGLGLRLIYFSYDVKMKEKGDIPEGYSVSREKKERFSLILESASTNQTSMYLCASSPGVHTEAFFGQGTRLTVV.

V gene TRBV28 combines with J gene TRBJ2-1, with D perhaps TRBD2 (6 bases). Trimming cost V 2 bases and J 0 bases, with 23 bases left between them. CDR3 length: 20 amino acids. Germline V gene lookup returns CDR1 MDHEN and CDR2 SYDVKM. CDR3 sequence (DNA): TGTGCCAGCAGTTTAGATTTCTCCGCCCGCTTAGCGGCCTCCTACAATGAGCAGTTCTTC. Protein: CASSLDFSARLAASYNEQFF. Full variable domain (remainder filled in from reference TRBV28 and TRBJ2-1): DVKVTQSSRYLVKRTGEKVFLECVQDMDHENMFWYRQDPGLGLRLIYFSYDVKMKEKGDIPEGYSVSREKKERFSLILESASTNQTSMYLCASSLDFSARLAASYNEQFFGPGTRLTVL.

The V gene is TRBV4-1, the J gene TRBJ2-5; 13 bases agree with TRBD2. The CDR3 runs 16 residues. Germline V gives CDR1 MGHRA, CDR2 YSYEKL. J gave up 1 base and V 3 bases, and 2 bases lay outside the gene matches. The CDR3 loop reads CASSQTSGGSQETQYF. Here the CDR3 DNA reads TGCGCCAGCAGCCAGACTAGCGGGGGGTCCCAAGAGACCCAGTACTTC.

This clone was seen only once. The chain joins TRBV5-4 to TRBJ1-2; TRBD1 matches at 11 bases. This CDR3 contains 13 residues. After removal of 4 bases from V and 8 bases from J, the junction contained 4 bases not matched to a gene. Germline V CDR1 and CDR2: SGHNT, YYREEE (reference sequence). The CDR3 DNA reads as TGTGCCAGCAGCGCTGGGACAGGGGGAGGCTACACCTTC. It encodes CASSAGTGGGYTF.

V usage is TRBV6-6 and J usage is TRBJ1-4; D gene ambiguous. The V gene's germline CDR1 is MNHNY and CDR2 SVGAGI (reference sequence). The CDR3 loop spans 13 amino acids. V dropped 5 bases and J dropped 8 bases, with 12 bases sitting between them. The DNA for the CDR3 is TGTGCCAGCAGTGACCGGGGTAGGGAAAAACTGTTTTTT. Its translation: CASSDRGREKLFF.

The rearrangement uses TRBV15 and TRBJ2-2, with TRBD2 identical over 10 bases. Germline V CDR1 and CDR2: LNHNV, YYDKDF (reference sequence). The V segment lost 0 bases and the J segment 1 base; nucleotides outside the gene matches: 2. The length of the CDR3 is 17 residues. CDR3 amino acids: CATSRDRLAGNTGELFF. The CDR3 DNA is TGTGCCACCAGCAGAGATCGACTAGCGGGGAACACCGGGGAGCTGTTTTTT.

The chain combines TRBV13 with TRBJ2-3, with 13 bases matching TRBD2. The germline gives CDR1 PRHDT, CDR2 FYEKMQ (reference sequence). The CDR3 totals 20 residues. Losses at the gene ends were 2 bases for V and 0 bases for J; bases not matched to a gene: 11. Here the CDR3 reads CASSLPRTSGGPTSTDTQYF. DNA for the CDR3: TGTGCCAGCAGCTTACCCCGGACTAGCGGGGGCCCAACTAGCACAGATACGCAGTATTTT.